Below, 21 T cell receptor beta chains from the same sample are listed, as sequenced in a study of T cell responses to AZD1222 COVID-19 vaccine. The protocol was immunoSEQ multiplex PCR, while the TCRdb copy is restricted to in-frame clones and leaves out a portion. The table records around 140,000 clones, approximately 90% of them present only once. The material was peripheral blood, obtained on day 0 of AZD1222 vaccination. The receptor set was obtained from an adult in good health.

The V gene is TRBV11-2, the J gene TRBJ2-5; no clear D gene. The CDR3 is 16 residues long. V lost 2 bases, J lost 2 bases, and 15 bases lay in between. Germline V gene data show CDR1 as SGHAT and CDR2 as FQNNGV. The CDR3 DNA reads TGTGCCAGCAGCTTATTTTCTTTAGGAAGGCAAGAGACCCAGTACTTC. This sequence encodes CASSLFSLGRQETQYF.

The chain carries TRBV12-1 and TRBJ1-2; no DNA check was done on the table's D call, TRBD1. TRBV12-1 is recorded as a pseudogene. The CDR3 has 13 residues. In nucleotides, the CDR3 is TGTGCCAGCAGCTTTGGGGCAGCCTATGGCTACACCTTC. Protein sequence: CASSFGAAYGYTF.

This clone was seen more than once but under ten times. This chain's CDR3 is CASSTSRTSYNSPLHF. Here the CDR3 DNA reads TGTGCCAGCAGCACCTCAAGGACCAGCTATAATTCACCCCTCCACTTT. The V gene is TRBV5-8, the J gene TRBJ1-6; the D is unclear. Per the germline V gene, CDR1 is SGHTS and CDR2 is YDEGEE. V dropped 4 bases and J dropped 3 bases, with 14 bases sitting between them. The CDR3 is 16 residues long.

This chain uses TRBV19 with TRBJ2-7; 7 positions match TRBD1. The germline V gene has CDR1 LNHDA and CDR2 SQIVND (reference sequence). The junction had 6 bases not matched to a gene; V was cut back by 11 bases and J by 2 bases. The CDR3 covers 12 residues. CDR3 in DNA: TGTGCCTCCCGGGACAGTACCTACGAGCAGTACTTC. This sequence encodes CASRDSTYEQYF. The full variable domain, rest sourced from reference TRBV19 and TRBJ2-7, is DGGITQSPKYLFRKEGQNVTLSCEQNLNHDAMYWYRQDPGQGLRLIYYSQIVNDFQKGDIAEGYSVSREKKESFPLTVTSAQKNPTAFYLCASRDSTYEQYFGPGTRLTVT.

The chain recombines TRBV6-5 with TRBJ2-3; 7 nucleotides agree with TRBD1. CDR3 length: 13 residues. V shed 6 bases and J 6 bases; nucleotides not matched to a gene: 6. Germline V gene sequence: CDR1 MNHEY, CDR2 SVGAGI. The CDR3 loop reads CASRRGTADTQYF. The CDR3 DNA sequence: TGTGCCAGCAGGCGTGGGACAGCCGATACGCAGTATTTT.

The V gene is TRBV4-3, the J gene TRBJ2-2; D unclear. The germline V gene encodes CDR1 LGHNA and CDR2 YSLEER. Trimming pared 5 bases from V and 1 base from J, leaving 11 bases between. This CDR3 has 15 amino acids. CDR3 bases: TGCGCCAGCAGCAATCAACCAGGGAACACCGGGGAGCTGTTTTTT. Protein sequence: CASSNQPGNTGELFF.

The chain couples TRBV7-2 to TRBJ1-6; possibly TRBD1 for D (6 bases). Germline V gene lookup returns CDR1 SGHTA and CDR2 FQGNSA. This CDR3 is built from 16 residues. V was pared by 5 bases and J by 4 bases, with 15 bases between. CDR3 in amino acids: CASSPFRGGYNSPLHF. The CDR3 region has the DNA TGTGCCAGCAGCCCTTTTAGAGGGGGGTATAATTCACCCCTCCACTTT.

The gene calls are TRBV6-5 and TRBJ1-1; D unresolved. The CDR3 is 15 residues long. With 5 bases removed from V and 0 bases from J, the gap between germline ends came to 13 bases. Germline V gives CDR1 MNHEY, CDR2 SVGAGI. CDR3 residues: CASSNLGRLNTEAFF. The CDR3 DNA follows: TGTGCCAGCAGTAATCTCGGACGGTTGAACACTGAAGCTTTCTTT.

The J gene is TRBJ2-5, the V gene TRBV11-2; TRBD2 is a possible D gene (5 bases). Germline V gives CDR1 SGHAT, CDR2 FQNNGV. V was cut by 7 bases and J by 5 bases, with 11 bases left in between. The CDR3 is 12 amino acids. CDR3 in amino acids: CASKTSGETQYF. The CDR3 DNA sequence: TGTGCCAGCAAAACCTCGGGGGAGACCCAGTACTTC.

The rearrangement joins TRBV19 to TRBJ2-7, with 9 bases identical to TRBD1. With 5 bases clipped from V and 3 bases from J, the junction kept 5 bases outside the gene matches. The CDR3 consists of 14 residues. Germline CDR1 and CDR2: LNHDA and SQIVND (reference sequence). The CDR3 sequence: CASSGTGIFYEQYF. The CDR3 nucleotides read TGTGCCAGTAGTGGGACAGGGATATTCTACGAGCAGTACTTC.

This chain links TRBV19 with TRBJ2-3, with 9 positions matching TRBD2. The CDR3 is 16 amino acids. V lost 3 bases and J lost 5; bases outside the gene matches: 9. Germline values: CDR1 LNHDA, CDR2 SQIVND (reference sequence). CDR3 protein: CASSMGLAGHLDTQYF. Written as DNA, the CDR3 is TGTGCCAGTAGTATGGGCCTAGCGGGGCATTTAGATACGCAGTATTTT.

In DNA form, the CDR3 reads TGTGCCAGCAGCTTACAGGGGGCGCTCTACGTTGGCTACACCTTC. As protein: CASSLQGALYVGYTF. The chain couples TRBV7-2 to TRBJ1-2; 8 nucleotides align to TRBD1. The junction had 9 bases not matched to a gene; V was cut back by 2 bases and J by 7 bases. This CDR3 is 15 amino acids long. The germline gives CDR1 SGHTA, CDR2 FQGNSA.

Comment on this clone: This sample also contains other DNA sequences that code for the same CDR3. The genes are TRBV12-3 or TRBV12-4 and TRBJ2-7; D gene ambiguous. The CDR3 is 11 amino acids. With 1 base removed from V and 4 bases from J, the gap between germline ends came to 2 bases. In nucleotides, the CDR3 is TGTGCCAGCAGTTTAGGGTACGAGCAGTACTTC. Protein: CASSLGYEQYF.

The rearrangement uses TRBV5-4 and TRBJ2-3; TRBD1 matches 8 bases. The germline CDR1 and CDR2 sequences are SGHNT and YYREEE (reference sequence). This CDR3 is 15 amino acids long. V lost 5 bases to trimming and J lost 2 bases; unmatched junction nucleotides: 7. CDR3 in amino acids: CASRFDRGATDTQYF. The CDR3 coding sequence is TGTGCCAGCAGATTTGACAGGGGCGCCACAGATACGCAGTATTTT.

The chain uses TRBV24-1 and TRBJ1-5; TRBD1 matches 9 bases. From germline, CDR1 is KGHDR and CDR2 SFDVKD. The CDR3 loop spans 13 amino acids. CDR3 loop: CAGTGNSNQPQHF. In DNA, the CDR3 is TGTGCTGGGACAGGGAATAGCAATCAGCCCCAGCATTTT.

This clone has a single count. The V and J genes are TRBV15 and TRBJ2-7; 8 nucleotides line up with TRBD2. V shed 1 base, J shed 4 bases, and the junction held 6 bases outside the gene matches. In germline, CDR1 is LNHNV, CDR2 YYDKDF (reference sequence). The CDR3 is 15 amino acids. The CDR3 is CATSRAGGGPYEQYF. In nucleotides, the CDR3 is TGTGCCACCAGCAGAGCGGGCGGGGGGCCGTACGAGCAGTACTTC.

The chain combines TRBV30 with TRBJ1-4; D remains unclear. Germline lookup yields CDR1 GTSNPN and CDR2 SVGIG (reference sequence). The CDR3 contains 14 residues. Trimming cost V 0 bases and J 10 bases, with 15 bases left between them. CDR3 in amino acids: CAWSVAPRVGKLFF. CDR3 coding DNA: TGTGCCTGGAGTGTCGCCCCCCGGGTCGGAAAACTGTTTTTT.

The chain uses TRBV4-3 and TRBJ1-6; tentative D call: TRBD1 (5 bases). Trimming cost V 6 bases and J 14 bases, with 20 bases left between them. The CDR3 covers 14 residues. Germline loops: CDR1 LGHNA, CDR2 YSLEER. CDR3 in DNA: TGCGCCAGCAGTCGGGGCGAGCTCGGAGCGGCCCTCCACTTT. This translates into CASSRGELGAALHF.

The chain links TRBV7-9 to TRBJ2-2; tentative D call: TRBD1 (6 bases). This CDR3 spans 13 amino acids. The V end lost 5 bases, the J end lost 5 bases, and 9 bases lay between the germline ends. Germline V gives CDR1 SEHNR, CDR2 FQNEAQ (reference sequence). The CDR3 region has the DNA TGTGCCAGCAGCGAACAGGGTACCGGGGAGCTGTTTTTT. Translating it yields CASSEQGTGELFF.

V is TRBV2 and J is TRBJ1-1, with D maybe TRBD1 (5 bases). V was trimmed by 7 bases and J by 1 base, leaving 16 bases between them. This CDR3 contains 15 residues. The V gene's germline CDR1 is SNHLY and CDR2 FYNNEI. The CDR3 DNA is TGTGCCAGCAATTCCGGGGGTAGGGAGAACACTGAAGCTTTCTTT. Its protein product is CASNSGGRENTEAFF.

In DNA form, the CDR3 reads TGTGCCAGCAGCGTGTCGACAGGGGCAGTCTACGAGCAGTACTTC. It is translated as CASSVSTGAVYEQYF. The chain employs TRBV9 and TRBJ2-7; TRBD1 agrees at 8 bases. The CDR3 sequence is 15 residues long. The trim removed 2 bases at V and 3 bases at J, leaving 7 bases unmatched. The germline gives CDR1 SGDLS, CDR2 YYNGEE.